This T cell receptor (beta chain) was recorded in a study of cytomegalovirus exposure and HLA in healthy donors. The PCR contained 60 Vbeta and 13 Jbeta primers. The assay was immunoSEQ multiplex PCR, and TCRdb's table has in-frame clones only and misses some. This repertoire includes approximately 110,000 clones. The germline V and J ends were trimmed by 6 bases and 0 bases, with 17 bases remaining between them. The germline V gene has CDR1 MNHEY and CDR2 SMNVEV (reference sequence). This CDR3 spans 16 amino acids. This sequence originates from a man aged 18 to 30 in good health and CMV-seronegative. The specimen sequenced was PBMCs. The gene calls are TRBV27 and TRBJ1-2; D possibly corresponds to TRBD1 (6 bases). In DNA, the CDR3 is TGTGCCAGCAGCCAGGACAGTTCTCCAGCTAACTATGGCTACACCTTC. It is translated as CASSQDSSPANYGYTF.